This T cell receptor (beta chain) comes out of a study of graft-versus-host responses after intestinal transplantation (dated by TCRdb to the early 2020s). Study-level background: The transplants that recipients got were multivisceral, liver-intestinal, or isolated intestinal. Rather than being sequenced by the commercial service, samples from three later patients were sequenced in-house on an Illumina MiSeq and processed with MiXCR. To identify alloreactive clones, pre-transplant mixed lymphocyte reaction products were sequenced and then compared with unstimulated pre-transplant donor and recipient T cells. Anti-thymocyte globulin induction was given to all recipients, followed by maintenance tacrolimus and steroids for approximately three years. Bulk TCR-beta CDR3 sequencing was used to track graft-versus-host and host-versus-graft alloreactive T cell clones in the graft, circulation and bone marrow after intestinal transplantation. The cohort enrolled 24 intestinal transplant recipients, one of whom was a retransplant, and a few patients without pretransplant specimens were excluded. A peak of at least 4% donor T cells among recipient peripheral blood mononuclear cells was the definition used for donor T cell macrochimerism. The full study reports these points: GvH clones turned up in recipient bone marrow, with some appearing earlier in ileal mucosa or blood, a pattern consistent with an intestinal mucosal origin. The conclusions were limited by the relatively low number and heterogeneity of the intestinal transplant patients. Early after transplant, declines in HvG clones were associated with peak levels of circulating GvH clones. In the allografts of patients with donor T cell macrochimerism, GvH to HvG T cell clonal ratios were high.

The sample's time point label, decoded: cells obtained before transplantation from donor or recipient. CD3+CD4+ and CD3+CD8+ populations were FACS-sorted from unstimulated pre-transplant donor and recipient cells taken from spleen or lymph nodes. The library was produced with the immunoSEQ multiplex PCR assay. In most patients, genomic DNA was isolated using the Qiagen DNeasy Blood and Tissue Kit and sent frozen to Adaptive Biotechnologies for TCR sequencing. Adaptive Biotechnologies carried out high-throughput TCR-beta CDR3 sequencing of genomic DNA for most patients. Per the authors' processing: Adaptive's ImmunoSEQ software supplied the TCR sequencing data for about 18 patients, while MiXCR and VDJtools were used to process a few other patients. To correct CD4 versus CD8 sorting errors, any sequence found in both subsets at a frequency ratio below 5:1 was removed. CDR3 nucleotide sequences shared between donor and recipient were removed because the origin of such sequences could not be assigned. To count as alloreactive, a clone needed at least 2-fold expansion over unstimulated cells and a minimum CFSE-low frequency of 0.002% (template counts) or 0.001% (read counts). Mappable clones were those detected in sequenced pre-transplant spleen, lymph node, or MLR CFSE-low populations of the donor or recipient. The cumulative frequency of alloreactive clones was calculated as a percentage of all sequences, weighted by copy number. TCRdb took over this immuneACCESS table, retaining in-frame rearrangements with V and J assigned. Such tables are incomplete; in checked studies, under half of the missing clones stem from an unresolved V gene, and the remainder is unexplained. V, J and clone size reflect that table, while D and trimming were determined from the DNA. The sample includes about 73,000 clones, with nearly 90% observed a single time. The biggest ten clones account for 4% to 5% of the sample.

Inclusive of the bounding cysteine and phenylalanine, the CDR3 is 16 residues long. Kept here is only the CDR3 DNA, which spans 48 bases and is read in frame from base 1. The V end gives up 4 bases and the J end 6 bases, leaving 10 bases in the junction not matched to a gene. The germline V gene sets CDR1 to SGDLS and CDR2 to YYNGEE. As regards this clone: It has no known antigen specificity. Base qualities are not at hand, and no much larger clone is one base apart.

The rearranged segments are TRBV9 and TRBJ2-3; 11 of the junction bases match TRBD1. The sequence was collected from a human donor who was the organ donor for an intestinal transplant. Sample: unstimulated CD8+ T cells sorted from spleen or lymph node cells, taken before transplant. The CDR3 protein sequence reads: CASSLRRWDRGDTQYF. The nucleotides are TGTGCCAGCAGCCTAAGACGGTGGGACAGGGGGGATACGCAGTATTTT.